Presented here are 20 T cell receptor beta chains from one specimen sequenced in a study of T cell responses to AZD1222 COVID-19 vaccine (dated by TCRdb to the early 2020s). In the paper's terms, the time point label means: baseline before first vaccination. Receptors were amplified or captured by the immunoSEQ multiplex PCR assay. The table was pulled from immuneACCESS by TCRdb, which kept in-frame rearrangements only. Such tables lose some clones; where checked, under half of the loss comes from unresolved V genes, and the rest has no known cause. The sample table shows 100,000 to 150,000 clones, and 88% are seen once. 4.4% of the sample rests with the top ten. Material: peripheral blood, obtained on day 0 of AZD1222 vaccination. These receptors came from an adult in good health.

V and J are TRBV18 and TRBJ1-3; D call uncertain. V lost 2 bases, J lost 0 bases, and 8 bases lay in between. Per germline, CDR1 KGHSH and CDR2 LQKENI. CDR3 length: 15 amino acids. The CDR3 is CASSPTGSSGNTIYF. The CDR3 DNA reads TGTGCCAGCTCACCAACGGGATCCTCTGGAAACACCATATATTTT.

The chain combines TRBV5-1 with TRBJ2-1, with 12 bases lining up with TRBD2. Germline loops: CDR1 SGHRS, CDR2 YFSETQ. This CDR3 spans 15 amino acids. Trimming cost V 6 bases and J 9 bases; bases outside gene matches: 10. CDR3 loop: CASKRLAGEWGEQFF. The DNA for the CDR3 is TGCGCCAGCAAACGACTAGCGGGAGAGTGGGGTGAGCAGTTCTTC.

The chain employs TRBV18 and TRBJ1-2; D possibly corresponds to TRBD1 (6 bases). There are 12 residues in the CDR3. CDR1 and CDR2 (germline): KGHSH, LQKENI. V was trimmed by 5 bases and J by 7 bases, leaving 11 bases between them. CDR3 in DNA: TGTGCCAGCTCAAGGGGGGGGCTTGGCTACACCTTC. It codes for CASSRGGLGYTF. Looking up the rest from reference TRBV18 and TRBJ1-2 gives the full variable domain: NAGVMQNPRHLVRRRGQEARLRCSPMKGHSHVYWYRQLPEEGLKFMVYLQKENIIDESGMPKERFSAEFPKEGPSILRIQQVVRGDSAAYFCASSRGGLGYTFGSGTRLTVV.

The V gene is TRBV3-1 (or the pseudogene TRBV3-2), the J gene TRBJ2-2; either TRBD1 or TRBD2 may supply D (6 bases each). V lost 3 bases, J lost 6 bases, and 14 bases lay in between. Germline CDR1 LGHDT, CDR2 YNNKEL (reference sequence). The length of the CDR3 is 15 residues. The CDR3: CASSQEWGAPGELFF. DNA for the CDR3: TGTGCCAGCAGCCAGGAATGGGGGGCGCCCGGGGAGCTGTTTTTT.

The chain combines TRBV5-1 with TRBJ2-3, with 11 bases aligning to TRBD2. This CDR3 has 18 residues. Unmatched junction bases numbered 10, after V lost 4 bases and J lost 0 bases. Germline values: CDR1 SGHRS, CDR2 YFSETQ. The CDR3 reads CASSRGLADLFSTDTQYF. The CDR3 DNA reads as TGCGCCAGCAGCCGGGGACTAGCGGACCTTTTCAGCACAGATACGCAGTATTTT.

This clone occurred a few times. The CDR3 DNA follows: TGTGCCAGCATAAAAGGGGCCCTAGGGGACACTGAAGCTTTCTTT. Amino acid sequence: CASIKGALGDTEAFF. The chain has TRBV2 and TRBJ1-1, with D possibly TRBD1 on 5 matching bases. CDR3 size: 15 residues. V lost 7 bases to trimming and J lost 3 bases, with 18 bases between them. Germline V gene lookup returns CDR1 SNHLY and CDR2 FYNNEI. The full variable domain, in which reference TRBV2 and TRBJ1-1 provide the parts outside the CDR3, is EPEVTQTPSHQVTQMGQEVILRCVPISNHLYFYWYRQILGQKVEFLVSFYNNEISEKSEIFDDQFSVERPDGSNFTLKIRSTKLEDSAMYFCASIKGALGDTEAFFGQGTRLTVV.

The V and J genes are TRBV21-1 and TRBJ2-6; TRBD1 reflects the table's D call only, with no check against the DNA. TRBV21-1 is classified as a pseudogene. CDR3 length: 21 amino acids. The chain's CDR3 is CASSKDGVKGAPLRGANVLTF. The CDR3 nucleotides are TGTGCCAGCAGCAAAGATGGGGTGAAGGGGGCACCTTTGAGAGGGGCCAACGTCCTGACTTTC.

The table lists this clone with a few counts. The V call is TRBV28, the J call TRBJ2-7; D not resolved. The CDR3 is made up of 13 amino acids. The V end was cut by 10 bases, the J end by 3 bases, with 16 bases between. Germline CDR1 MDHEN, CDR2 SYDVKM. The CDR3 DNA follows: TGTGCCACCTCTTTCGGCCAGGACTACGAGCAGTACTTC. Its translation is CATSFGQDYEQYF.

The J gene is TRBJ2-5, the V gene TRBV6-5, with D maybe TRBD1 (6 bases). This CDR3 has 13 residues. Germline CDR1 and CDR2: MNHEY and SVGAGI. Deletions cut 6 bases from V and 2 bases from J, with 10 bases between. The CDR3 bases are TGTGCCAGCAGCCGGACAGTTCAAGAGACCCAGTACTTC. It encodes CASSRTVQETQYF.

The chain recombines TRBV3-1 (or the pseudogene TRBV3-2) with TRBJ2-3; D not certain. This CDR3 region has 15 residues. The ends were cut back, 4 bases at V and 3 bases at J, with 14 bases in the middle. CDR1 is LGHDT, CDR2 YNNKEL, per germline (reference sequence). CDR3 in amino acids: CASSPTVGRTDTQYF. The CDR3 region has the DNA TGTGCCAGCAGCCCTACCGTCGGTCGGACAGATACGCAGTATTTT.

The genes are TRBV12-5 and TRBJ1-5; D is uncertain. CDR3 length: 13 amino acids. CDR1 LGHNT and CDR2 FRNRAP come from the germline V gene. V was shortened by 6 bases and J by 7 bases, with 13 bases between the two germline ends. CDR3 bases: TGTGCTAGTGGCTTGACGGTGAACCAGCCCCAGCATTTT. The encoded protein is CASGLTVNQPQHF.

The gene calls are TRBV28 and TRBJ1-5; D possibly corresponds to TRBD1 (5 bases). Per the germline V gene, CDR1 is MDHEN and CDR2 is SYDVKM. The CDR3 spans 14 residues. With 4 bases removed from V and 6 bases from J, the gap between germline ends came to 13 bases. Written as DNA, the CDR3 is TGTGCCAGCAGTTCCCCGGGGGGAGGTCAGCCCCAGCATTTT. Protein: CASSSPGGGQPQHF.

V is TRBV24-1 and J is TRBJ1-2; possibly TRBD1 for D (5 bases). The germline V gene encodes CDR1 KGHDR and CDR2 SFDVKD. The CDR3 is 13 amino acids. V lost 0 bases and J 7 bases, leaving 8 bases between the germline ends. The CDR3 here is CATSDLPGTGYTF. CDR3 nucleotides: TGTGCCACCAGTGATTTGCCAGGGACTGGCTACACCTTC.

The chain joins TRBV5-1 to TRBJ2-1; tentatively, D is TRBD1 or TRBD2 (6 bases each). The V and J ends lost 5 bases and 13 bases respectively, with 19 bases between them. The V gene's germline CDR1 is SGHRS and CDR2 YFSETQ. This CDR3 has 13 residues. The CDR3 region has the DNA TGCGCCAGCAGTGAGTTAGGGGGGCTTGGTCAGTTCTTC. This sequence encodes CASSELGGLGQFF.

This clone was counted between two and nine times. The chain links TRBV4-1 to TRBJ2-7, with 7 bases identical to TRBD1. There are 15 residues in the CDR3. CDR1 is MGHRA and CDR2 is YSYEKL in the germline V gene. V gave up 3 bases and J gave up 5 bases; unmatched junction bases: 10. The CDR3 nucleotides are TGCGCCAGCAGCCAGCGGCCGGGGACAGAGGACGAGCAGTACTTC. Its translation: CASSQRPGTEDEQYF.

The CDR3 region has the DNA TGTGCCAGTAGTCGACAGGGTCTTCCCTCCTACGAGCAGTACTTC. This gives the protein CASSRQGLPSYEQYF. The chain has TRBV19 and TRBJ2-7, with 7 bases lining up with TRBD1. V shed 5 bases, J shed 0 bases, and the junction held 7 bases outside the gene matches. The CDR3 consists of 15 residues. Looked up from germline, CDR1 is LNHDA and CDR2 is SQIVND (reference sequence).

The V call is TRBV20-1, the J call TRBJ2-3; maybe TRBD2 (7 bases). The germline gives CDR1 DFQATT, CDR2 SNEGSKA (reference sequence). The CDR3 is made up of 15 amino acids. V dropped 3 bases and J dropped 3 bases, with 16 bases sitting between them. CDR3 in DNA: TGCAGTGCTAGTGGGGGGCGGGAGAGAACAGATACGCAGTATTTT. Residues: CSASGGRERTDTQYF.

This clone has just one count. This chain links TRBV27 with TRBJ1-1; no clear D. Germline CDR1 is MNHEY and CDR2 is SMNVEV (reference sequence). CDR3 length: 13 residues. V was shortened by 3 bases and J by 4 bases, with 9 bases between the two germline ends. As DNA, the CDR3 is TGTGCCAGCAGTTTGAAGGGCTCCACTGAAGCTTTCTTT. It codes for CASSLKGSTEAFF.

The chain links TRBV28 to TRBJ2-7; D is ambiguous. Between the trimmed V and J ends, which lost 5 bases and 6 bases, there was a span of 5 bases. Looked up from germline, CDR1 is MDHEN and CDR2 is SYDVKM. CDR3 length equals 10 residues. CDR3 sequence: CASSLGEQYF. In nucleotides, the CDR3 is TGTGCCAGCAGTCTGGGCGAGCAGTACTTC.

The rearrangement joins TRBV12-3 or TRBV12-4 to TRBJ1-6; D gene ambiguous. Trimming pared 6 bases from V and 7 bases from J, leaving 10 bases between. CDR3 length equals 13 residues. CDR3 protein: CASRVQPNSPLHF. The CDR3 DNA is TGTGCCAGCAGGGTCCAGCCAAATTCACCCCTCCACTTT.